Here is one TCR beta chain with its context. No antigen is known for it. The CDR3 contains 18 residues. J lost 4 bases, V lost 0 bases, and 4 bases had no gene match. CDR1 and CDR2 (germline): LNHNV, YYDKDF (reference sequence). The data derive from a study of Tregs in tolerant kidney transplant recipients. Using immunoSEQ multiplex PCR, the repertoire was profiled, and TCRdb retains in-frame clones only, with some absent. The table shows approximately 44,000 clones, with around 95% occurring only once. What was sequenced was Tregs from blood cultured with allogeneic cells. The sequence was obtained from a human donor in good health. The chain links TRBV15 to TRBJ2-2; 14 positions match TRBD2. The CDR3 here is CATSREKGLAGVTGELFF. The CDR3, as DNA: TGTGCCACCAGCAGAGAAAAGGGACTAGCGGGAGTCACCGGGGAGCTGTTTTTT.